The 27 T cell receptor beta chains below all came from one sample that was sequenced in a study of beta chain features in type 1 diabetes. Study-level points and caveats: Among all four CD4+ subsets, Type 1 diabetes patients had TCRB CDR3s that were moderately but significantly shorter.

Antigens for these TCRs are unknown. Expressed TCRB transcripts were sequenced, since all the RNA that had been isolated was reverse transcribed. Clones were sequenced by immunoSEQ multiplex PCR, and TCRdb holds only the in-frame ones, with some missing. Of more than 550,000 clones detected, roughly 13% appear once; the ten largest clones hold around 0.04%. The sample was naive CD4+ T cells from blood. Receptor source: a man between 18 and 35 years old with type 1 diabetes.

This clone was counted only a few times. V and J are TRBV29-1 and TRBJ2-7; D may be TRBD1 (6 bases). V gave up 5 bases and J gave up 0 bases, with 20 bases separating them. The CDR3 is 16 residues long. Germline V lookup: CDR1 SQVTM, CDR2 ANQGSEA. CDR3 loop: CSVLPLGGQDSYEQYF. The CDR3 region has the DNA TGCAGCGTTCTTCCTTTAGGGGGTCAGGACTCCTACGAGCAGTACTTC.

The chain joins TRBV29-1 to TRBJ1-6; no clear D. V dropped 6 bases and J dropped 3 bases, with 9 bases sitting between them. Per the germline V gene, CDR1 is SQVTM and CDR2 is ANQGSEA. The CDR3 spans 13 residues. The CDR3 DNA reads as TGCAGCGTCCTATACCACTATAATTCACCCCTCCACTTT. Encoded protein: CSVLYHYNSPLHF.

The chain combines TRBV4-3 with TRBJ1-3; TRBD1 is a possible D gene (5 bases). Trimming cost V 8 bases and J 0 bases, with 11 bases left between them. The CDR3 is 14 amino acids. Germline V gene data show CDR1 as LGHNA and CDR2 as YSLEER. The CDR3 coding sequence is TGCGCCAGCGGGACCGATTTCTCTGGAAACACCATATATTTT. It is translated as CASGTDFSGNTIYF.

As for this clone: Different DNA sequences within this sample yield the same CDR3. The gene calls are TRBV2 and TRBJ2-5, with unresolved D. V was pared by 9 bases and J by 1 base, with 6 bases between. Germline assignment: CDR1 SNHLY and CDR2 FYNNEI. The CDR3 runs to 11 residues. Written as DNA, the CDR3 is TGTGCCAGTAGGATCCAAGAGACCCAGTACTTC. As protein: CASRIQETQYF.

This clone was observed a few times. V and J are TRBV18 and TRBJ2-1, with D maybe TRBD2 (5 bases). The germline gives CDR1 KGHSH, CDR2 LQKENI. V dropped 3 bases and J dropped 8 bases, with 17 bases sitting between them. The CDR3 runs 15 residues. The CDR3 nucleotides are TGTGCCAGCTCACCCACGGGAACCTACCGGGATGAGCAGTTCTTC. Protein: CASSPTGTYRDEQFF.

This clone was recorded a few times. V and J are TRBV14 and TRBJ1-2, with D possibly matching TRBD1 (6 bases). V dropped 4 bases and J dropped 0 bases, with 9 bases sitting between them. The CDR3 length is 14 residues. CDR1 is SGHDN, CDR2 FVKESK, per germline. The chain's CDR3 is CASSPGTSNYGYTF. Here the CDR3 DNA reads TGTGCCAGCAGCCCCGGGACATCTAACTATGGCTACACCTTC.

The chain employs TRBV6-1 and TRBJ1-5; the match to TRBD1 covers 9 bases. V gave up 4 bases and J gave up 0 bases; unmatched junction bases: 7. Germline CDR1 MNHNS, CDR2 SASEGT. The CDR3 has 17 amino acids. The CDR3 region has the DNA TGTGCCAGCAGTGGACAGGGGGGGACGCATAGCAATCAGCCCCAGCATTTT. Its protein product is CASSGQGGTHSNQPQHF.

The chain employs TRBV9 and TRBJ1-5; D is possibly TRBD1 (5 bases). Trimming pared 3 bases from V and 3 bases from J, leaving 10 bases between. The CDR3 consists of 14 residues. Germline-derived CDR1 and CDR2 are SGDLS and YYNGEE. The CDR3 DNA sequence: TGTGCCAGCAGCGCAGGGTTATACAATCAGCCCCAGCATTTT. Protein: CASSAGLYNQPQHF. Full variable domain (rest looked up from reference TRBV9 and TRBJ1-5): DSGVTQTPKHLITATGQRVTLRCSPRSGDLSVYWYQQSLDQGLQFLIQYYNGEERAKGNILERFSAQQFPDLHSELNLSSLELGDSALYFCASSAGLYNQPQHFGDGTRLSIL.

J is TRBJ1-2 and V is TRBV5-4, with 8 nucleotides matching TRBD1. Germline CDR1 and CDR2: SGHNT and YYREEE (reference sequence). The CDR3 length is 15 residues. V shed 3 bases and J 3 bases; nucleotides not matched to a gene: 7. CDR3 region: CASSSPDRAHYGYTF. DNA for the CDR3: TGTGCCAGCAGCTCACCGGACAGGGCTCACTATGGCTACACCTTC.

The CDR3 loop reads CAWSVQITDYTSGEQYF. The CDR3, as DNA: TGTGCCTGGAGTGTACAAATCACGGACTATACCTCCGGAGAGCAGTACTTC. The V call is TRBV30, the J call TRBJ2-7, with a tentative D call TRBD2 (6 bases). V was clipped by 0 bases and J by 7 bases, with 25 bases between them. The CDR3 is 17 residues long. Germline V CDR1 and CDR2: GTSNPN, SVGIG (reference sequence).

A few counts support this clone. The chain joins TRBV7-2 to TRBJ2-3; D might be TRBD1 (6 bases). The CDR3 is made up of 16 amino acids. V was pared by 1 base and J by 5 bases, with 16 bases between. The germline V gene has CDR1 SGHTA and CDR2 FQGNSA. The CDR3 loop is CASSLVGWAGEDTQYF. The CDR3 DNA reads as TGTGCCAGCAGCTTAGTAGGTTGGGCAGGGGAAGATACGCAGTATTTT.

The CDR3 protein is CASSSRTGTYEQYF. In DNA form, the CDR3 reads TGTGCCAGCAGTTCGAGGACAGGGACCTACGAGCAGTACTTC. V and J are TRBV6-5 and TRBJ2-7; 8 bases are a match to TRBD1. The CDR3 has 14 residues. CDR1 is MNHEY, CDR2 SVGAGI, per germline. V shed 4 bases, J shed 2 bases, and the junction held 4 bases outside the gene matches.

V usage is TRBV2 and J usage is TRBJ2-1; a weak D match, TRBD1 (6 bases). V lost 3 bases to trimming and J lost 6 bases, with 9 bases between them. This CDR3 has 13 residues. CDR1 and CDR2 (germline): SNHLY, FYNNEI. This CDR3 is CASSDRGVNEQFF. The CDR3 DNA reads TGTGCCAGCAGTGACAGGGGAGTCAATGAGCAGTTCTTC.

This clone was recorded a few times. The chain links TRBV7-2 to TRBJ2-7; 10 bases are shared with TRBD1. The V segment lost 5 bases and the J segment 4 bases; nucleotides outside the gene matches: 11. This CDR3 spans 16 amino acids. CDR1 is SGHTA and CDR2 is FQGNSA in the germline V gene. The CDR3 DNA is TGTGCCAGCAGCCTATCGACGCCGGGACAGGGGTACGAGCAGTACTTC. Encoded protein: CASSLSTPGQGYEQYF.

The V and J genes are TRBV7-2 and TRBJ1-2; D call uncertain. The CDR3 runs to 14 residues. Germline lookup yields CDR1 SGHTA and CDR2 FQGNSA. V was cut by 4 bases and J by 7 bases, with 16 bases left in between. CDR3 region: CASSSTLKRRGYTF. The DNA for the CDR3 is TGTGCCAGCAGCTCGACTCTGAAGCGGCGTGGCTACACCTTC.

This clone was seen only a few times. The chain uses TRBV11-2 and TRBJ2-1; 7 bases are a match to TRBD2. Germline CDR1 reads SGHAT; CDR2 reads FQNNGV. The V segment lost 1 base and the J segment 12 bases; nucleotides outside the gene matches: 6. The CDR3 runs to 13 residues. Written as DNA, the CDR3 is TGTGCCAGCAGCTTAGCGGGGGAGGGATGGCAGTTCTTC. Amino acid sequence: CASSLAGEGWQFF. The entire variable domain, with the rest obtained from reference TRBV11-2 and TRBJ2-1, is as follows: EAGVAQSPRYKIIEKRQSVAFWCNPISGHATLYWYQQILGQGPKLLIQFQNNGVVDDSQLPKDRFSAERLKGVDSTLKIQPAKLEDSAVYLCASSLAGEGWQFFGPGTRLTVL.

In the case of this clone: Sequence at one end of the junction differs from germline and may be a read error. V usage is TRBV7-7 and J usage is TRBJ2-1; 8 nucleotides agree with TRBD2. Germline V gives CDR1 SSHAT, CDR2 FNYEAQ (reference sequence). The CDR3 covers 15 residues. The DNA of the CDR3 is TGTGCTAGCAGCTTAGTGAGCGGGAGAGCGGGTGAGCAGTTCTTC. It specifies CASSLVSGRAGEQFF.

The chain couples TRBV19 to TRBJ2-7; 7 bases fit TRBD1. The CDR3 runs 14 residues. CDR1 and CDR2 from the germline V gene are LNHDA and SQIVND (reference sequence). J gave up 2 bases and V 7 bases, and 8 bases lay outside the gene matches. The CDR3 sequence: CASKEDRRAYEQYF. CDR3 coding DNA: TGTGCCAGTAAAGAGGACAGGCGGGCCTACGAGCAGTACTTC.

This chain links TRBV9 with TRBJ2-7; 13 nucleotides align to TRBD2. CDR1 SGDLS and CDR2 YYNGEE come from the germline V gene. The CDR3 covers 17 residues. V shed 4 bases and J 5 bases; nucleotides not matched to a gene: 12. The CDR3 loop is CASSPRLAGGQSNEQYF. CDR3 nucleotides: TGTGCCAGCAGCCCCCGACTAGCGGGGGGACAATCGAACGAGCAGTACTTC.

The V gene is TRBV9, the J gene TRBJ2-3; 10 nucleotides match TRBD2. This CDR3 is 15 amino acids long. Unmatched junction bases numbered 8, after V lost 0 bases and J lost 10 bases. From germline, CDR1 is SGDLS and CDR2 YYNGEE. The CDR3 loop is CASSVGVTSGVAQYF. For the CDR3, the DNA is TGTGCCAGCAGCGTAGGGGTAACTAGCGGGGTTGCGCAGTATTTT.

The genes are TRBV6-5 and TRBJ2-1; 7 bases are shared with TRBD2. The trim removed 8 bases at V and 5 bases at J, leaving 9 bases unmatched. This CDR3 spans 14 amino acids. Per germline, CDR1 MNHEY and CDR2 SVGAGI. CDR3 coding DNA: TGTGCCAGCTTAGGGCTAGCGGCCCACAATGAGCAGTTCTTC. It yields the protein CASLGLAAHNEQFF.

This clone was detected a few times. The V and J genes are TRBV7-2 and TRBJ1-1, with a possible D match to TRBD1 (5 bases). The length of the CDR3 is 14 residues. Trimming removed 5 bases at V and 0 bases at J, with 10 bases between. CDR1 SGHTA and CDR2 FQGNSA come from the germline V gene. CDR3: CASSTDRLNTEAFF. Written as DNA, the CDR3 is TGTGCCAGCAGCACCGACAGATTGAACACTGAAGCTTTCTTT.

The V call is TRBV2, the J call TRBJ2-3; the D is unclear. This CDR3 region has 13 residues. CDR1 and CDR2 (germline): SNHLY, FYNNEI. Trimming pared 2 bases from V and 2 bases from J, leaving 5 bases between. CDR3 sequence reads: CASSEWLTDTQYF. DNA for the CDR3: TGTGCCAGCAGTGAATGGCTCACAGATACGCAGTATTTT.

The chain combines TRBV5-1 with TRBJ1-2; tentative D call: TRBD1 (6 bases). Trimming removed 4 bases from V and 4 bases from J, with 20 bases in between. The CDR3 has 16 residues. The germline CDR1 and CDR2 sequences are SGHRS and YFSETQ. The chain's CDR3 is CASSPRVQGWTYGYTF. The CDR3 DNA is TGCGCCAGCAGCCCCCGGGTGCAGGGGTGGACCTATGGCTACACCTTC.

The chain carries TRBV14 and TRBJ1-1; D not resolved. The germline V gene has CDR1 SGHDN and CDR2 FVKESK. V was cut by 2 bases and J by 1 base, with 8 bases left in between. The CDR3 runs 14 residues. CDR3 nucleotides: TGTGCCAGCAGCCAAAACAGCAGGAACACTGAAGCTTTCTTT. Its protein is CASSQNSRNTEAFF.

The chain has TRBV5-6 and TRBJ2-5; a possible D gene is TRBD2 (5 bases). The V and J ends lost 0 bases and 2 bases respectively, with 14 bases between them. CDR3 size: 16 residues. The V gene's germline CDR1 is SGHDT and CDR2 YYEEEE. The CDR3 loop reads CASSLALAGVQETQYF. CDR3 nucleotide sequence: TGTGCCAGCAGCTTGGCCCTTGCGGGCGTACAAGAGACCCAGTACTTC.

The genes are TRBV9 and TRBJ2-2; D not resolved. The CDR3 sequence is 14 residues long. V was shortened by 3 bases and J by 3 bases, with 9 bases between the two germline ends. The germline V gene has CDR1 SGDLS and CDR2 YYNGEE. The CDR3 loop is CASSERLDTGELFF. CDR3 DNA: TGTGCCAGCAGCGAGAGGCTGGACACCGGGGAGCTGTTTTTT.